This T cell receptor beta chain comes out of a study of blood T cell repertoires in COVID-19. Study-level information: The study drew acute and convalescent COVID-19 samples from the United States, Italy and Spain. Sources were T cells, B-cell-depleted T cells, or PBMCs; the material itself was cDNA or gDNA.

In Seattle, patients joined the study during active infection and were tracked longitudinally. This CDR3 is built from 15 residues. Germline V CDR1 and CDR2: MNHEY, SMNVEV (reference sequence). Authors' methods: Researchers report that nucleated cell counts were estimated from reference gene primer amplification. Using immunoSEQ multiplex PCR, the repertoire was profiled, and TCRdb retains in-frame clones only, with some absent. V, J and clone size were drawn from that table, and D and trimming were deduced from the DNA. The sample contains around 250,000 clones, around 90% of which appear only once. Comment on this clone: A read error may produce the germline difference seen at one junction end.

The sequenced sample was peripheral blood. V usage is TRBV27 and J usage is TRBJ1-6; 8 bases are a match to TRBD1. This clonotype was obtained from a woman in her sixties with COVID-19, enrolled during active disease. The CDR3 DNA sequence: TGTGCCAGCCACAGGGGGGGCAGCAGAAATTCACCCCTCTACTTT. Its translation: CASHRGGSRNSPLYF.